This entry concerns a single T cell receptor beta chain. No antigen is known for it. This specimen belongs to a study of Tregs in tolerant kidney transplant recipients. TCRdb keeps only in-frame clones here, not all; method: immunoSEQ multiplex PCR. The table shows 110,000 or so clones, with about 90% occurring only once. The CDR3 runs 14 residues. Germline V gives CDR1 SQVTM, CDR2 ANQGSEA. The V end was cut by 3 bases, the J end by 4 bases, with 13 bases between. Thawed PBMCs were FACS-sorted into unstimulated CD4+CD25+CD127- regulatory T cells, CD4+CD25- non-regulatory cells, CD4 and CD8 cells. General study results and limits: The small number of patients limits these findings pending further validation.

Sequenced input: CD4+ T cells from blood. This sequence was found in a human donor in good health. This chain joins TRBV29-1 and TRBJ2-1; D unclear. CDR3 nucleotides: TGCAGCGTTGATGTCCAGCGCCGATACAATGAGCAGTTCTTC. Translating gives CSVDVQRRYNEQFF.